This T cell receptor beta chain was captured by sequencing in a study of blood T cell repertoires in COVID-19. About the research overall: Acute-phase and convalescent COVID-19 samples originated in the United States, Italy and Spain. From T cells, B-cell-depleted T cells, or PBMCs came the material, which was cDNA or gDNA.

CDR1 and CDR2 (germline): SNHLY, FYNNEI. There are 14 residues in the CDR3. V shed 6 bases and J 8 bases; nucleotides not matched to a gene: 7. Original processing methods: Nucleated cell number was recorded as an estimate derived from reference gene primer amplification. Here immunoSEQ multiplex PCR was the method, and the copy in TCRdb shows in-frame clones only, minus some. The V and J calls and clone size come from that table; D and trimming were worked out from the DNA. The table records 56,000 or so clones, 65% to 85% of them present only once. The TCR was taken from a woman between 65 and 79 years old with acute or convalescent COVID-19. Specimen: peripheral blood. The J gene is TRBJ2-1, the V gene TRBV2; 10 bases fit TRBD2. The CDR3 reads CASSRTSGGYEQFF. The CDR3 region has the DNA TGTGCCAGCAGCCGGACTAGCGGAGGCTATGAGCAGTTCTTC.